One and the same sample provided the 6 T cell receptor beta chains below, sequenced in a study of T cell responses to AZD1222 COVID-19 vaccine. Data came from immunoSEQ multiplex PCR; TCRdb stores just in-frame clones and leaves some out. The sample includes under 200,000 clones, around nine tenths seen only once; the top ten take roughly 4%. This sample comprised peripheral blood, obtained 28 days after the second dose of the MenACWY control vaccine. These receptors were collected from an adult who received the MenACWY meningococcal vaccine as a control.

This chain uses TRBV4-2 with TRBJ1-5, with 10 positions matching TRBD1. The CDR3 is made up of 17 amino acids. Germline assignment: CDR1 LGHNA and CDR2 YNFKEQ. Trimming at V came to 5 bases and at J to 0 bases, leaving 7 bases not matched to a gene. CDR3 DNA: TGTGCCAGCAGCGGTACAGGGGACAGGGGTAGCAATCAGCCCCAGCATTTT. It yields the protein CASSGTGDRGSNQPQHF.

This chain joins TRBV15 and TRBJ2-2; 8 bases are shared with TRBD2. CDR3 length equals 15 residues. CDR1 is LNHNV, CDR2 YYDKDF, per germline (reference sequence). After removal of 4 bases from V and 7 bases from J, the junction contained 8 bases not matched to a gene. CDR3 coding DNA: TGTGCCACCAGCATATTTTTTAGCGGGGTCGGGGAGCTGTTTTTT. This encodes CATSIFFSGVGELFF.

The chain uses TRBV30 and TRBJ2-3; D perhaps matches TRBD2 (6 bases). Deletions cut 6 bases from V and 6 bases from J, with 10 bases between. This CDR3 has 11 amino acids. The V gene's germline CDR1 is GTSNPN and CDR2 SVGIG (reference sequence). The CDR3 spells CACIGGDTQYF. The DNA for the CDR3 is TGTGCCTGCATTGGGGGGGATACGCAGTATTTT. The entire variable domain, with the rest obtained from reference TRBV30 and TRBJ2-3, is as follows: SQTIHQWPATLVQPVGSPLSLECTVEGTSNPNLYWYRQAAGRGLQLLFYSVGIGQISSEVPQNLSASRPQDRQFILSSKKLLLSDSGFYLCACIGGDTQYFGPGTRLTVL.

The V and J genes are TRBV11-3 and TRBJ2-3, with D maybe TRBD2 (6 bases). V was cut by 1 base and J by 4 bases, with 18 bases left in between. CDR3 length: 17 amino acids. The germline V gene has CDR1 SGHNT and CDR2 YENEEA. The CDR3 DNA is TGTGCCAGCAGCTTAGGGCGGGACTTCGGTGGTGCAGATACGCAGTATTTT. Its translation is CASSLGRDFGGADTQYF.

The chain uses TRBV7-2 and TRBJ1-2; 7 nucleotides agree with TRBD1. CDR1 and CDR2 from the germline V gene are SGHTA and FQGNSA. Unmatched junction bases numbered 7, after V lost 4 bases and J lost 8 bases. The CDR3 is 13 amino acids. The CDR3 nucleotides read TGTGCCAGCAGCTCACAGGGGATTGAGGGCTACACCTTC. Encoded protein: CASSSQGIEGYTF. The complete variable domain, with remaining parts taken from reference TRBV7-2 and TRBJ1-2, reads GAGVSQSPSNKVTEKGKDVELRCDPISGHTALYWYRQSLGQGLEFLIYFQGNSAPDKSGLPSDRFSAERTGGSVSTLTIQRTQQEDSAVYLCASSSQGIEGYTFGSGTRLTVV.

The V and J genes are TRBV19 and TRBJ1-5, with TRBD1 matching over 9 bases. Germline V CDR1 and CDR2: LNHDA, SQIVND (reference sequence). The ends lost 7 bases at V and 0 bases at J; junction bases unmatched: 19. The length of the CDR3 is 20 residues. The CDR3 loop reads CASTKNSGGTGPYSNQPQHF. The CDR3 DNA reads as TGTGCCAGTACCAAAAATTCCGGCGGGACAGGGCCTTATAGCAATCAGCCCCAGCATTTT.